This T cell receptor (beta chain) was sequenced during a study of regulatory T cells in long-lasting Graves disease (dated by TCRdb to the early 2020s). Some background on the complete study: Patients with newly diagnosed Graves' disease had been on antithyroid drugs for under 3 months. This study used TCR sequencing and RNA sequencing of peripheral blood to compare persistent Graves' disease patients against newly diagnosed Graves' disease patients. The study was conducted in China and was registered as a clinical trial. A total of about 35 samples underwent TCR sequencing, from roughly 13 patients with persistent Graves' disease and 20 patients with newly diagnosed Graves' disease. The research as a whole found: Sequencing and analysis were limited to the TCR beta chain. Compared with newly diagnosed patients, persistent Graves' disease patients had lower TCR Shannon entropy and fewer highly expanded clones, which suggests clonal expansion. The study examined only peripheral blood because the primary lesion, thyroid tissue, could not be accessed. The authors noted that the small sample size was a limitation that may lower accuracy. More public clonotypes were shared among persistent patients (2,741) than among newly diagnosed patients (roughly 1,000).

The time point label corresponds to: newly diagnosed GD, antithyroid drugs for less than 3 months. For both TCR sequencing and RNA sequencing, RNA was extracted from PBMCs in TRIzol. The diagnosis of Graves' disease was made according to American Thyroid Association guidelines. Patients for the study were recruited at an endocrinology department in Xi'an, China. Each patient gave approximately 9.7 milliliters of peripheral blood, collected in an EDTA anticoagulant tube. Ficoll Paque Plus density gradient separation was used to isolate PBMCs, and no additional T cell sorting was done. RNA quality was checked with an Agilent 2100 Bioanalyzer and agarose gel, and concentration with a NanoDrop 2000. Ten or more counts support this clonotype. Its antigen remains unidentified. The sample holds no much larger clone one base away, and base qualities are not on file. Library creation used multiplex PCR. Sequencing was performed on an Illumina HiSeq 4000. To build TCR beta libraries, CDR3 regions were amplified by Arm-PCR using iRepertoire HTBI primers. PCR products were gel purified before sequencing. As for the authors' bioinformatics: Gene usage analysis of CDR3 amino acid clonotypes used the 62 TRBV and fewer than 15 TRBJ segments found across samples. COPE and FqMerger were used to merge the filtered high-quality paired reads into contigs. BLAST was used to align contigs to IMGT TRBV, TRBD and TRBJ reference genes, and CDR3 was defined according to IMGT. Any clonotype with a frequency above 0.1% was counted as a highly expanded clone. Shannon entropy served as the measure of repertoire diversity, while the Gini coefficient captured V-J evenness. Clonotypes shared by more than one individual were considered public. Starting from the raw public reads, TCRdb applied fastp trimming at Q25, assembled clones with MiXCR and retained in-frame beta chains. Here each entry gathers all rows of one CDR3 protein and keeps the most common genes and DNA. It is TCRdb's table, rather than the study itself, that gives the V and J calls and clone size. The sample table records around 400,000 distinct CDR3 sequences; about 16% of these occur just once. The ten largest account for approximately 21% of the sample.

This receptor was taken from a female donor with Graves disease. Source: peripheral blood mononuclear cells (PBMCs), taken at new diagnosis, from a patient treated with antithyroid drugs.

The DNA sequence reads TGTGCCAGCAGCTCCCCCCTAGCGGGAGGGGGTGCCTACGAGCAGTACTTC. The encoded protein is CASSSPLAGGGAYEQYF. The sequence links TRBV7-9 to TRBJ2-7; a stretch of 12 junction bases matches TRBD2. From the germline V gene (reference sequence), CDR1 is SEHNR and CDR2 is FQNEAQ. Counted from cysteine to phenylalanine, this CDR3 has 17 amino acids. The retained sequence is limited to the CDR3, 51 bases, with the frame set at the first base. From V the trimming removes 4 bases and from J it removes 2 bases, while the gene matches leave 9 bases of the junction unaccounted for. Beyond the CDR3, the reference TRBV7-9 and TRBJ2-7 genes provide the residues; the full variable domain reads: DTGVSQNPRHKITKRGQNVTFRCDPISEHNRLYWYRQTLGQGPEFLTYFQNEAQLEKSRLLSDRFSAERPKGSFSTLEIQRTEQGDSAMYLCASSSPLAGGGAYEQYFGPGTRLTVT.